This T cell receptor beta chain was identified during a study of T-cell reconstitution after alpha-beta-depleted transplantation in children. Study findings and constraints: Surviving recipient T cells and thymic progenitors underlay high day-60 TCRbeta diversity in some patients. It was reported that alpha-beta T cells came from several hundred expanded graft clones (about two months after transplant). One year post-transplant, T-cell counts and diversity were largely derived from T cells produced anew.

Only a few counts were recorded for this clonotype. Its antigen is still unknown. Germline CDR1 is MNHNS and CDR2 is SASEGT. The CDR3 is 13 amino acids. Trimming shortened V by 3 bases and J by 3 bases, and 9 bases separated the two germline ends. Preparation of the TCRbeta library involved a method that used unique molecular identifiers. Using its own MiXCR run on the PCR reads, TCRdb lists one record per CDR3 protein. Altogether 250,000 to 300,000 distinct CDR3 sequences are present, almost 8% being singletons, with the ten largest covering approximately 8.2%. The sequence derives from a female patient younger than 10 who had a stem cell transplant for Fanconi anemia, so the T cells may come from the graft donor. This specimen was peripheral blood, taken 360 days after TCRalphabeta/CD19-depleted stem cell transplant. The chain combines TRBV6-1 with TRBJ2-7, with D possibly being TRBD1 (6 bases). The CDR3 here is CASSDWGRYEQYF. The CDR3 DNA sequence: TGTGCCAGCAGTGATTGGGGGCGCTACGAGCAGTACTTC.